This T cell receptor (beta chain) was sequenced for a study of blood T cell repertoires in COVID-19. Overall study: Researchers got acute and convalescent COVID-19 samples from the United States, Italy and Spain. PBMCs, B-cell-depleted T cells, or T cells provided the cDNA or gDNA that made up the material.

This CDR3 contains 15 residues. The germline gives CDR1 LGHDT, CDR2 YNNKEL (reference sequence). V dropped 1 base and J dropped 3; count of bases not matched to a gene: 4. Profiled with immunoSEQ multiplex PCR; TCRdb holds only in-frame clones, not every one. The sample yields some 300,000 clones, over 85% seen once. Cohort assignment relied on participant-reported clinical history. All recovered Cohort 3 donors got two negative PCRs, got clearance, or saw symptom resolution. This TCR was recovered from a woman younger than 45 who had recovered from COVID-19. The sequenced material came from PBMCs or T cells enriched from blood (not recorded which). This chain joins TRBV3-1 (or the pseudogene TRBV3-2) and TRBJ2-7; 9 bases are shared with TRBD2. The CDR3 is CASSQVPTSGYEQYF. The DNA of the CDR3 is TGTGCCAGCAGCCAAGTTCCGACTAGCGGCTACGAGCAGTACTTC.